One sample yielded the 26 T cell receptor beta chains listed below, sequenced in a study of siplizumab effects on memory and regulatory T cells. The protocol was immunoSEQ multiplex PCR, while the TCRdb copy is restricted to in-frame clones and leaves out a portion. The table has fewer than 80,000 clones, 93% seen once. Sequencing was carried out using CD8+ T cells sorted from blood. These receptors all stem from a human donor in good health.

J is TRBJ2-3 and V is TRBV5-4; D gene ambiguous. The CDR3 contains 13 residues. V dropped 2 bases and J dropped 4 bases, with 8 bases sitting between them. The germline V gene has CDR1 SGHNT and CDR2 YYREEE (reference sequence). The CDR3 bases are TGTGCCAGCAGCTTCCAAGGCGCAGATACGCAGTATTTT. Translating it yields CASSFQGADTQYF. Variable domain in full (rest from reference TRBV5-4 and TRBJ2-3): ETGVTQSPTHLIKTRGQQVTLRCSSQSGHNTVSWYQQALGQGPQFIFQYYREEENGRGNFPPRFSGLQFPNYSSELNVNALELDDSALYLCASSFQGADTQYFGPGTRLTVL.

V usage is TRBV19 and J usage is TRBJ2-1; 11 nucleotides agree with TRBD2. CDR3 size: 16 residues. V shed 1 base, J shed 6 bases, and the junction held 5 bases outside the gene matches. Germline CDR1 and CDR2: LNHDA and SQIVND (reference sequence). For the CDR3, the DNA is TGTGCCAGTAGTATAGCTACTAGCGGGGGAATCAATGAGCAGTTCTTC. This codes for CASSIATSGGINEQFF.

The V and J genes are TRBV7-9 and TRBJ2-3, with 12 bases matching TRBD2. Germline V lookup: CDR1 SEHNR, CDR2 FQNEAQ (reference sequence). After removal of 5 bases from V and 5 bases from J, the junction contained 8 bases not matched to a gene. The CDR3 runs 16 residues. In DNA, the CDR3 is TGTGCCAGCAGCACGACTAGCGGGGGAGCACAAGATACGCAGTATTTT. It translates to CASSTTSGGAQDTQYF. The full variable domain, with the rest looked up from reference TRBV7-9 and TRBJ2-3, is DTGVSQNPRHKITKRGQNVTFRCDPISEHNRLYWYRQTLGQGPEFLTYFQNEAQLEKSRLLSDRFSAERPKGSFSTLEIQRTEQGDSAMYLCASSTTSGGAQDTQYFGPGTRLTVL.

The V call is TRBV5-4, the J call TRBJ2-5; tentatively, D is TRBD2 (5 bases). CDR1 and CDR2 (germline): SGHNT, YYREEE (reference sequence). Trimming pared 4 bases from V and 0 bases from J, leaving 10 bases between. CDR3 length equals 14 residues. The CDR3, as DNA: TGTGCCAGCAGCGAGCGGTCGTACCAAGAGACCCAGTACTTC. Translated, it gives CASSERSYQETQYF.

The rearrangement joins TRBV6-1 to TRBJ2-7; no reliable D call. V was shortened by 5 bases and J by 4 bases, with 6 bases between the two germline ends. The length of the CDR3 is 11 residues. The germline V gene encodes CDR1 MNHNS and CDR2 SASEGT. In DNA form, the CDR3 reads TGTGCCAGCAGTATGGGTTACGAGCAGTACTTC. This gives the protein CASSMGYEQYF.

This clone was observed once. This rearrangement joins TRBV19 to TRBJ1-5; D unresolved. V was trimmed by 4 bases and J by 0 bases, leaving 16 bases between them. CDR1 LNHDA and CDR2 SQIVND come from the germline V gene (reference sequence). This CDR3 has 17 residues. The CDR3 loop reads CASSRVEALYSNQPQHF. The CDR3 nucleotides read TGTGCCAGTAGTAGGGTGGAGGCACTATATAGCAATCAGCCCCAGCATTTT.

Note on this clone: The same CDR3 arises from other DNA sequences in this sample as well. The J gene is TRBJ2-7, the V gene TRBV28; D gene ambiguous. Per the germline V gene, CDR1 is MDHEN and CDR2 is SYDVKM. This CDR3 is 12 amino acids long. The V and J ends lost 4 bases and 0 bases respectively, with 4 bases between them. CDR3: CASSSPSYEQYF. The CDR3 bases are TGTGCCAGCAGTTCCCCCTCCTACGAGCAGTACTTC.

This sequence joins TRBV30 and TRBJ2-7; TRBD1 aligns across 9 bases. CDR3 length: 13 amino acids. V gave up 4 bases and J gave up 6 bases; unmatched junction bases: 7. Germline CDR1 and CDR2: GTSNPN and SVGIG (reference sequence). CDR3 sequence: CAWNLGQGPEQYF. The CDR3 nucleotides are TGTGCCTGGAATTTGGGACAGGGTCCCGAGCAGTACTTC.

Only one count was recorded for this clone. V and J are TRBV27 and TRBJ1-2, with D possibly TRBD1 on 5 matching bases. CDR3 length: 11 amino acids. Germline CDR1 reads MNHEY; CDR2 reads SMNVEV (reference sequence). V gave up 6 bases and J gave up 4 bases, with 6 bases separating them. CDR3 in amino acids: CASRGLYGYTF. CDR3 nucleotides: TGTGCCAGCAGGGGGCTCTATGGCTACACCTTC.

The rearrangement joins TRBV19 to TRBJ1-5; D is undetermined. V was clipped by 5 bases and J by 4 bases, with 6 bases between them. The germline gives CDR1 LNHDA, CDR2 SQIVND (reference sequence). The CDR3 contains 12 residues. The DNA of the CDR3 is TGTGCCAGTAGTCTCCAAAATCAGCCCCAGCATTTT. Amino acids: CASSLQNQPQHF.

This clone has a handful of counts. This chain connects TRBV5-6 to TRBJ1-2; weak D call: TRBD1 (6 bases). V shed 0 bases and J shed 4 bases, with 10 bases lying between them. The CDR3 totals 14 residues. Germline V gives CDR1 SGHDT, CDR2 YYEEEE. The chain's CDR3 is CASSLAGGPYGYTF. CDR3 nucleotides: TGTGCCAGCAGCTTGGCGGGGGGCCCCTATGGCTACACCTTC.

The chain links TRBV4-2 to TRBJ2-7, with D possibly matching TRBD2 (5 bases). Trimming took off 0 bases at V and 2 bases at J, with 11 bases between the two ends. This CDR3 contains 15 residues. Germline loops: CDR1 LGHNA, CDR2 YNFKEQ. The CDR3 DNA reads as TGTGCCAGCAGCCAAGAGCCACTAGTTCCCTACGAGCAGTACTTC. Translated: CASSQEPLVPYEQYF.

The gene calls are TRBV29-1 and TRBJ2-2, with no clear D. From germline, CDR1 is SQVTM and CDR2 ANQGSEA. This CDR3 region has 13 residues. The V end was cut by 3 bases, the J end by 7 bases, with 12 bases between. The CDR3 reads CSVDSPPSGELFF. CDR3 bases: TGCAGCGTTGACAGTCCACCTAGCGGGGAGCTGTTTTTT.

The CDR3 DNA is TGTGCCACTCCCTTTAGGGCGCTTCGACAGGGGGGGAAGAGAGATACGCAGTATTTT. Translation: CATPFRALRQGGKRDTQYF. This rearrangement joins TRBV21-1 to TRBJ2-3; no check of the table's D call, TRBD1, against the DNA was made. TRBV21-1 is a pseudogene locus. The CDR3 covers 19 residues.

The J gene is TRBJ2-5, the V gene TRBV7-6; no reliable D call. V lost 4 bases and J 7 bases, leaving 7 bases between the germline ends. Looked up from germline, CDR1 is SGHVS and CDR2 is FNYEAQ. This CDR3 is built from 11 residues. CDR3 residues: CASSWQPTQYF. CDR3 DNA: TGTGCCAGCAGCTGGCAGCCGACCCAGTACTTC.

This chain joins TRBV10-3 and TRBJ1-1; TRBD1 might be the D (5 bases). The CDR3 has 15 amino acids. The ends were cut back, 6 bases at V and 6 bases at J, with 20 bases in the middle. Looked up from germline, CDR1 is ENHRY and CDR2 is SYGVKD. CDR3 nucleotide sequence: TGTGCCATCAGGACTTCAGGGAGTTCGGGACCTGAAGCTTTCTTT. This gives the protein CAIRTSGSSGPEAFF.

The rearrangement uses TRBV20-1 and TRBJ2-1; 7 bases agree with TRBD1. This CDR3 is 11 amino acids long. The junction had 4 bases not matched to a gene; V was cut back by 0 bases and J by 14 bases. CDR1 and CDR2 (germline): DFQATT, SNEGSKA (reference sequence). CDR3 in amino acids: CSARDPQGKFF. The CDR3 bases are TGCAGTGCTAGAGATCCACAGGGGAAGTTCTTC.

The chain carries TRBV5-4 and TRBJ2-7; 10 bases map to TRBD2. Per the germline V gene, CDR1 is SGHNT and CDR2 is YYREEE (reference sequence). The CDR3 loop spans 14 amino acids. The V gene end was trimmed by 0 bases and the J gene end by 9 bases; junction bases not matched to a gene: 6. CDR3 in amino acids: CASSLGLAGERQYF. CDR3 sequence (DNA): TGTGCCAGCAGCTTGGGGCTAGCGGGGGAGCGGCAGTACTTC.

The chain couples TRBV27 to TRBJ2-3; D is unclear. Germline V gene lookup returns CDR1 MNHEY and CDR2 SMNVEV (reference sequence). The CDR3 consists of 13 residues. Trimming stripped 2 bases from V and 3 bases from J, with 6 bases between. The chain's CDR3 is CASSLGGTDTQYF. The CDR3 DNA sequence: TGTGCCAGCAGTTTAGGCGGTACAGATACGCAGTATTTT.

This chain connects TRBV19 to TRBJ1-5; the D is unclear. Germline lookup yields CDR1 LNHDA and CDR2 SQIVND (reference sequence). V was shortened by 5 bases and J by 4 bases, with 12 bases between the two germline ends. This CDR3 is 14 amino acids long. The CDR3 bases are TGTGCCAGTAGTCTCTTCAGTGCAAATCAGCCCCAGCATTTT. This encodes CASSLFSANQPQHF. Full variable domain (outside the CDR3, taken from reference TRBV19 and TRBJ1-5): DGGITQSPKYLFRKEGQNVTLSCEQNLNHDAMYWYRQDPGQGLRLIYYSQIVNDFQKGDIAEGYSVSREKKESFPLTVTSAQKNPTAFYLCASSLFSANQPQHFGDGTRLSIL.

The chain recombines TRBV28 with TRBJ2-5; 9 bases align to TRBD1. J lost 5 bases, V lost 3 bases, and 4 bases had no gene match. The CDR3 spans 14 residues. Germline V gene data show CDR1 as MDHEN and CDR2 as SYDVKM. The CDR3 DNA sequence: TGTGCCAGCAGTTTCACAGGGGGCGGGGAGACCCAGTACTTC. Encoded protein: CASSFTGGGETQYF.

V and J are TRBV27 and TRBJ2-2, with a tentative D call TRBD2 (5 bases). This CDR3 is 16 amino acids long. Germline V gene lookup returns CDR1 MNHEY and CDR2 SMNVEV (reference sequence). The V gene lost 3 bases and the J gene lost 3 bases, with 14 bases spanning the gap. As DNA, the CDR3 is TGTGCCAGCAGTTTTGCTAGCATGAGTGACACCGGGGAGCTGTTTTTT. This codes for CASSFASMSDTGELFF.

V usage is TRBV9 and J usage is TRBJ2-3; D gene ambiguous. The CDR3 sequence is 15 residues long. Trimming pared 3 bases from V and 4 bases from J, leaving 15 bases between. Germline V gene lookup returns CDR1 SGDLS and CDR2 YYNGEE. Here the CDR3 DNA reads TGTGCCAGCAGCGCTCAACTTCTTCCCGCAGATACGCAGTATTTT. Translated, it gives CASSAQLLPADTQYF.

The chain couples TRBV30 to TRBJ2-7, with TRBD1 matching 8 bases. The CDR3 has 14 residues. J lost 5 bases, V lost 0 bases, and 6 bases had no gene match. In germline, CDR1 is GTSNPN, CDR2 SVGIG (reference sequence). In DNA, the CDR3 is TGTGCCTGGAGTGTAGGGGGACAGGCTAACGAGCAGTACTTC. Its translation is CAWSVGGQANEQYF.

The chain employs TRBV28 and TRBJ2-2; possibly TRBD2 for D (5 bases). Trimming removed 6 bases from V and 1 base from J, with 15 bases in between. The CDR3 is 16 amino acids. Germline CDR1 is MDHEN and CDR2 is SYDVKM. CDR3 DNA sequence: TGTGCCAGCAGCGAGACGGCCGGACTGAACACCGGGGAGCTGTTTTTT. Its protein is CASSETAGLNTGELFF.

The chain is built from TRBV19 and TRBJ1-5; 9 bases match TRBD1. J was trimmed by 6 bases and V by 6 bases; bases with no gene match: 9. Germline V gives CDR1 LNHDA, CDR2 SQIVND (reference sequence). CDR3 length equals 15 residues. CDR3 in amino acids: CASRPMTGGSQPQHF. In nucleotides, the CDR3 is TGTGCCAGTAGGCCAATGACAGGGGGTAGTCAGCCCCAGCATTTT.